This T cell receptor beta chain derives from a study of blood T cell repertoires in COVID-19. Across the study: Whether acute or convalescent, the COVID-19 samples came from the United States, Italy and Spain.

In the authors' methods: It was from reference gene primer amplification that nucleated cell counts were estimated. The repertoire was sequenced with immunoSEQ multiplex PCR; TCRdb's copy has only in-frame clones and lacks some. For V, J and clone size, that table is used; D and trimming come from the DNA. The sample shows a few hundred thousand clones, 75% to 90% of them seen only once. In germline, CDR1 is MDHEN, CDR2 SYDVKM. CDR3 length equals 14 residues. J lost 5 bases, V lost 6 bases, and 9 bases had no gene match. This clone is a singleton in its sample. Participants' reported clinical history set cohort assignment.

The sequencing input was PBMCs or T cells enriched from blood (not recorded which). The origin of this receptor is a man in his thirties or forties who had recovered from COVID-19. The chain recombines TRBV28 with TRBJ1-1; 7 bases agree with TRBD1. This chain's CDR3 is CASSPTAGGTEAFF. CDR3 coding DNA: TGTGCCAGCAGCCCTACGGCAGGGGGAACTGAAGCTTTCTTT.